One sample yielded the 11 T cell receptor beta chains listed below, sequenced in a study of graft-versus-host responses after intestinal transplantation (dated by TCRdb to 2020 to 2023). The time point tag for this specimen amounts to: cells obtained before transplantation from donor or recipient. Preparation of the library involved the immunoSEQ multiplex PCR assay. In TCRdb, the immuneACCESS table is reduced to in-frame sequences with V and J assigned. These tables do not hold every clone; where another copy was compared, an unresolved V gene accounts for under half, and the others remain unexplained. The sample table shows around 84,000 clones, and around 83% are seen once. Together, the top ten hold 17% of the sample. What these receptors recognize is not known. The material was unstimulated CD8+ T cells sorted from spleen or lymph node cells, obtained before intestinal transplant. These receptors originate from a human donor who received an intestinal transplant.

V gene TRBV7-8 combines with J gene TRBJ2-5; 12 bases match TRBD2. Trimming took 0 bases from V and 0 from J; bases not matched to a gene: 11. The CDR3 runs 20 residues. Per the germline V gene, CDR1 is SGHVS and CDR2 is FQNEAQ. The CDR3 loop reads CASSLAHWTSGVAYQETQYF. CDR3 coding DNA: TGTGCCAGCAGCTTAGCCCACTGGACTAGCGGGGTAGCCTACCAAGAGACCCAGTACTTC.

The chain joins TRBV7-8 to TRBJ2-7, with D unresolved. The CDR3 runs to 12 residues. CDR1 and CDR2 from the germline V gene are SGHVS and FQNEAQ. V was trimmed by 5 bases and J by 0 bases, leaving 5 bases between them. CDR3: CASSLSSYEQYF. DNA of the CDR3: TGTGCCAGCAGCCTCAGCTCCTACGAGCAGTACTTC.

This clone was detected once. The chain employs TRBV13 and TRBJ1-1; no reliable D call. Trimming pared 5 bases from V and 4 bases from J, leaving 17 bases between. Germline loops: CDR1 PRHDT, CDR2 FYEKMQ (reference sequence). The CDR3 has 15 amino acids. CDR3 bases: TGTGCCAGCAGCCCTGAGGACGAGAATATCACTGAAGCTTTCTTT. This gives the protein CASSPEDENITEAFF.

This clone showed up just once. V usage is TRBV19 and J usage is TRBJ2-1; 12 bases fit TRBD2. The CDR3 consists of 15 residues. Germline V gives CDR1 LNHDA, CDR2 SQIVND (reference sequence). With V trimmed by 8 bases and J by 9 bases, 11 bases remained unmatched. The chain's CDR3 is CASANLAGGPGEQFF. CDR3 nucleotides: TGTGCCAGTGCAAACCTAGCGGGAGGGCCAGGTGAGCAGTTCTTC. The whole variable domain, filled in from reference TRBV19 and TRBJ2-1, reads DGGITQSPKYLFRKEGQNVTLSCEQNLNHDAMYWYRQDPGQGLRLIYYSQIVNDFQKGDIAEGYSVSREKKESFPLTVTSAQKNPTAFYLCASANLAGGPGEQFFGPGTRLTVL.

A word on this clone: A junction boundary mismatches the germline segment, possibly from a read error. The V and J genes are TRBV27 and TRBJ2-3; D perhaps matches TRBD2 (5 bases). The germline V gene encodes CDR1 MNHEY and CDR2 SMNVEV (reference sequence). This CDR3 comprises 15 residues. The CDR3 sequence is CACSLDRGRWGTQYF. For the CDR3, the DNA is TGTGCCTGCAGTTTAGATCGGGGTCGTTGGGGTACGCAGTATTTT.

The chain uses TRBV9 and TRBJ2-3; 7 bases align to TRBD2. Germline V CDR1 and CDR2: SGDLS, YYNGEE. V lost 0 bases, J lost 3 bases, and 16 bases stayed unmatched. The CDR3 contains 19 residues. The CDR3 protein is CASSVGAVLSGTTTDTQYF. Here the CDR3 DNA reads TGTGCCAGCAGCGTAGGGGCCGTCCTATCCGGGACTACGACAGATACGCAGTATTTT.

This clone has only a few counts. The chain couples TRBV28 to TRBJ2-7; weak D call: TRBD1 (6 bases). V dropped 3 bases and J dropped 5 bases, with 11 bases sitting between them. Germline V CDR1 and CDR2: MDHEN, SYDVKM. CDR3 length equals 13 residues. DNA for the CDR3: TGTGCCAGCAGTTTTGGGGGCGCGGACGAGCAGTACTTC. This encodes CASSFGGADEQYF.

The CDR3 DNA follows: TGCGCCAGCAGCTTAGGGGCAGACCTCTCTGGAAACACCATATATTTT. Amino acid sequence: CASSLGADLSGNTIYF. This chain uses TRBV5-1 with TRBJ1-3, with D perhaps TRBD1 (5 bases). In germline, CDR1 is SGHRS, CDR2 YFSETQ. Trimming pared 2 bases from V and 0 bases from J, leaving 12 bases between. The CDR3 loop spans 16 amino acids.

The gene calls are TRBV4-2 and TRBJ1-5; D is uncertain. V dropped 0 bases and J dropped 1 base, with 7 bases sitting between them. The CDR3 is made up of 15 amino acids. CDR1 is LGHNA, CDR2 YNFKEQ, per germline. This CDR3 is CASSQDLYSNQPQHF. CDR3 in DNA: TGTGCCAGCAGCCAAGATTTGTACAGCAATCAGCCCCAGCATTTT.

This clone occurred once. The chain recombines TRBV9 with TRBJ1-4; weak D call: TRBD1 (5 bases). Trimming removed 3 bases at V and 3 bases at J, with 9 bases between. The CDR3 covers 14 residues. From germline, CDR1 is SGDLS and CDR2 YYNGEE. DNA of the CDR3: TGTGCCAGCAGCGGATGGGGGGCTAATGAAAAACTGTTTTTT. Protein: CASSGWGANEKLFF.

The CDR3 DNA is TGTGCCAGCAGCTCTTACAGGCGATCTGGGGCCAACGTCCTGACTTTC. Its protein is CASSSYRRSGANVLTF. V usage is TRBV7-9 and J usage is TRBJ2-6; TRBD1 might be the D (5 bases). Germline values: CDR1 SEHNR, CDR2 FQNEAQ (reference sequence). This CDR3 contains 16 residues. V was pared by 4 bases and J by 1 base, with 11 bases between.